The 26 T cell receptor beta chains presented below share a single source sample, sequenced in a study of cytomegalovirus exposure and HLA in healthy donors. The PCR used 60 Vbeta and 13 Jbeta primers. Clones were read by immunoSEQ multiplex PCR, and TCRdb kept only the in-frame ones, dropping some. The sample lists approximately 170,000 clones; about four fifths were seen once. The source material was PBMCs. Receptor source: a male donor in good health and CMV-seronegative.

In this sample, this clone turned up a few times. CDR3 nucleotides: TGTGCCAGCTCACCCAACTACGAGCAGTACTTC. The encoded protein is CASSPNYEQYF. The chain combines TRBV18 with TRBJ2-7; the D is unclear. This CDR3 is built from 11 residues. Trimming pared 3 bases from V and 3 bases from J, leaving 3 bases between. Per germline, CDR1 KGHSH and CDR2 LQKENI. The full variable domain, with the rest looked up from reference TRBV18 and TRBJ2-7, is NAGVMQNPRHLVRRRGQEARLRCSPMKGHSHVYWYRQLPEEGLKFMVYLQKENIIDESGMPKERFSAEFPKEGPSILRIQQVVRGDSAAYFCASSPNYEQYFGPGTRLTVT.

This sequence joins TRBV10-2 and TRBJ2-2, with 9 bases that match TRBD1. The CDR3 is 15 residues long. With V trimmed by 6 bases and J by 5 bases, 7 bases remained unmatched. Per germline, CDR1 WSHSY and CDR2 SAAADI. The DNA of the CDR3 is TGCGCCAGCAGACAGGGGGCGCGTGGGACCGGGGAGCTGTTTTTT. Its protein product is CASRQGARGTGELFF.

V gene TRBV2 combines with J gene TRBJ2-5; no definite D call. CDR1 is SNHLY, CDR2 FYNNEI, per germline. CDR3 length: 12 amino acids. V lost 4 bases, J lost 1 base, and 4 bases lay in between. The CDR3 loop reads CASSASQETQYF. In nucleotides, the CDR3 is TGTGCCAGCAGTGCTAGCCAAGAGACCCAGTACTTC.

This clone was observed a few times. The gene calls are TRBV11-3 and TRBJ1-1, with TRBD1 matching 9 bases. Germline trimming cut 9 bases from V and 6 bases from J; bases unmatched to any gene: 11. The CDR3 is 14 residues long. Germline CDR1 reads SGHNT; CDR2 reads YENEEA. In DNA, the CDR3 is TGTGCCAGTTCAACCGGGACAGGGAGCCCTGAAGCTTTCTTT. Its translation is CASSTGTGSPEAFF.

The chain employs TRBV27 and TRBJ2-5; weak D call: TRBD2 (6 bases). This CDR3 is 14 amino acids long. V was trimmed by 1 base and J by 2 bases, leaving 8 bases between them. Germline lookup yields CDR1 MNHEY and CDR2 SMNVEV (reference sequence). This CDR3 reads CASSLWGRQETQYF. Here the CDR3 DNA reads TGTGCCAGCAGTTTATGGGGGAGGCAAGAGACCCAGTACTTC.

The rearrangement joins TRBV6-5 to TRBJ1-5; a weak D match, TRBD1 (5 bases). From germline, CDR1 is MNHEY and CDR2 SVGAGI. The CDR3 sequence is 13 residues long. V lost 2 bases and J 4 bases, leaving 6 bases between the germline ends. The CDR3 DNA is TGTGCCAGCAGTTACGACAGAAATCAGCCCCAGCATTTT. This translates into CASSYDRNQPQHF.

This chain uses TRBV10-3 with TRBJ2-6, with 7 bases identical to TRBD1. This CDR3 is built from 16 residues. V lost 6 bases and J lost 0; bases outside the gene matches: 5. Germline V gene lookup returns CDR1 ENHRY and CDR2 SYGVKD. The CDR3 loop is CAISEQGSSGANVLTF. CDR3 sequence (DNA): TGTGCCATCAGCGAACAGGGGAGCTCTGGGGCCAACGTCCTGACTTTC.

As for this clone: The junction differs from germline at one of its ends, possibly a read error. The CDR3 sequence is CSSSLVQEGALGTQYF. CDR3 nucleotides: TGTTCCAGCAGCTTAGTGCAGGAGGGGGCTTTGGGTACGCAGTATTTT. The chain recombines TRBV7-9 with TRBJ2-3, with D possibly matching TRBD1 (7 bases). Germline lookup yields CDR1 SEHNR and CDR2 FQNEAQ (reference sequence). The CDR3 length is 16 residues.

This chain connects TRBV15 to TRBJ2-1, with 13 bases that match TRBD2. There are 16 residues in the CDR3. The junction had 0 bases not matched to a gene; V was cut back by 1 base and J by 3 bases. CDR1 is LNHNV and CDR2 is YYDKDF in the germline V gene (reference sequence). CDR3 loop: CATSRGTSGSYNEQFF. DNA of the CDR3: TGTGCCACCAGCAGAGGGACTAGCGGGAGCTACAATGAGCAGTTCTTC.

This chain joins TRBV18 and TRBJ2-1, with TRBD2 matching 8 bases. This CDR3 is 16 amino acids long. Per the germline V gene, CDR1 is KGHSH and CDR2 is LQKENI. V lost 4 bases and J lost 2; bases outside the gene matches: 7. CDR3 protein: CASSLRNSGTYNEQFF. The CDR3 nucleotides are TGTGCCAGCTCACTACGAAATAGCGGGACCTACAATGAGCAGTTCTTC.

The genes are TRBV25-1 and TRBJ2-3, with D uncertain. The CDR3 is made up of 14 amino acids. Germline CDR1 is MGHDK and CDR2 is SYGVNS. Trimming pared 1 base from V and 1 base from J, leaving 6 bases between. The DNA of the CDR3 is TGTGCCAGCAGTGAATTTCGGGGCACAGATACGCAGTATTTT. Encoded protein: CASSEFRGTDTQYF.

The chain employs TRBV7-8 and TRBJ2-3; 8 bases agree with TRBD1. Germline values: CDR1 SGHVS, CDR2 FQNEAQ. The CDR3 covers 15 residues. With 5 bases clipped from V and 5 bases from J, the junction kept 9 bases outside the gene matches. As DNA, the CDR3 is TGTGCCAGCAGCATAGACAGGGGAGTGGGAGATACGCAGTATTTT. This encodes CASSIDRGVGDTQYF.

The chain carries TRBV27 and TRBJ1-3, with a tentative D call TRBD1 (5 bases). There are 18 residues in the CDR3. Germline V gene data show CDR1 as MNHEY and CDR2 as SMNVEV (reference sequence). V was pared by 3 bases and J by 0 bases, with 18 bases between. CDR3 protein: CASSFRPGEVSSGNTIYF. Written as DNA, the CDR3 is TGTGCCAGCAGTTTTAGGCCGGGGGAGGTCTCCTCTGGAAACACCATATATTTT.

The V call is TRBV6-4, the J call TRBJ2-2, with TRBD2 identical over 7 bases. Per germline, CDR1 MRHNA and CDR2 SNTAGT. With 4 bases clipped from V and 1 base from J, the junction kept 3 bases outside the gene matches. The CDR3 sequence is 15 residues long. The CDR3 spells CASSGEGMNTGELFF. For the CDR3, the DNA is TGTGCCAGCAGTGGGGAGGGGATGAACACCGGGGAGCTGTTTTTT.

DNA of the CDR3: TGTGCCACCAGTATCGGGACAGGGGGTGAAAAACTGTTTTTT. Its translation is CATSIGTGGEKLFF. This rearrangement joins TRBV15 to TRBJ1-4; 11 positions agree with TRBD1. CDR3 length: 14 residues. Germline assignment: CDR1 LNHNV and CDR2 YYDKDF (reference sequence). With 6 bases clipped from V and 7 bases from J, the junction kept 4 bases outside the gene matches.

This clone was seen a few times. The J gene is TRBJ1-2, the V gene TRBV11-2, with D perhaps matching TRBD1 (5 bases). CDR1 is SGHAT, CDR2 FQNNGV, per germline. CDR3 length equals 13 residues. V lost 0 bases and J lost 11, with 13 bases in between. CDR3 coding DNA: TGTGCCAGCAGCTTAGAAGGCGGGGCCAAATACACCTTC. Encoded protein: CASSLEGGAKYTF.

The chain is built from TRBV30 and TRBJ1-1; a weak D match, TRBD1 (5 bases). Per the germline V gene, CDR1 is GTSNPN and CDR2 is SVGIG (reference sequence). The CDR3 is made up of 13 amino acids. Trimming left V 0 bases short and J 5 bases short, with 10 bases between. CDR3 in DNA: TGTGCCTGGAGTGTACAGGCCGGGACTGAAGCTTTCTTT. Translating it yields CAWSVQAGTEAFF.

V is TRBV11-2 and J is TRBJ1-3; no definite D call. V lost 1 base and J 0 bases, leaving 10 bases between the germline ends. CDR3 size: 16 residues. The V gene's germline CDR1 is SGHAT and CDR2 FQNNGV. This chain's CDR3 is CASSLGGLRSGNTIYF. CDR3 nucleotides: TGTGCCAGCAGCTTAGGAGGTTTGCGCTCTGGAAACACCATATATTTT.

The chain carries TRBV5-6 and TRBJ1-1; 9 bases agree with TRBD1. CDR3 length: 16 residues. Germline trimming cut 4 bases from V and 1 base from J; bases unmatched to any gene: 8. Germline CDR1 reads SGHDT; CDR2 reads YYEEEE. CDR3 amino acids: CASSPGTGSANTEAFF. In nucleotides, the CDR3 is TGTGCCAGCAGCCCCGGGACAGGGTCCGCGAACACTGAAGCTTTCTTT.

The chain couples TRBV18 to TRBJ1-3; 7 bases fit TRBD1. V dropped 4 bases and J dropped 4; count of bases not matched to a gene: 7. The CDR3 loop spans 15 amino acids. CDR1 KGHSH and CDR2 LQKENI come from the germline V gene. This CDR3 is CASSLGQAQGNTIYF. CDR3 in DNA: TGTGCCAGCTCACTTGGACAGGCGCAAGGAAACACCATATATTTT.

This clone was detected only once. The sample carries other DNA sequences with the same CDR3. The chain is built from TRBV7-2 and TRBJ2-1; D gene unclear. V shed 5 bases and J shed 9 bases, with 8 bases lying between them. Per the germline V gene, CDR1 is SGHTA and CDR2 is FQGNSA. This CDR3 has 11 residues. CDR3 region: CASSATTEQFF. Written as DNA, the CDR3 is TGTGCCAGCAGCGCCACTACTGAGCAGTTCTTC.

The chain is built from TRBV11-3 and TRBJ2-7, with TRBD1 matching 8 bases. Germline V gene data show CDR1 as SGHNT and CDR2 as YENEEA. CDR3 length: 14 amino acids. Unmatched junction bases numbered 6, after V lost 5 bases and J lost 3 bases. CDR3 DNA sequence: TGTGCCAGCAGCCCGACGGACAGGGTCTACGAGCAGTACTTC. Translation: CASSPTDRVYEQYF.

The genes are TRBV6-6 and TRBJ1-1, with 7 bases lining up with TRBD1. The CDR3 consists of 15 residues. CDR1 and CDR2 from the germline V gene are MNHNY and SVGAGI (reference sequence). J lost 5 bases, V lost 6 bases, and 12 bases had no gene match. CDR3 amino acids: CASRHFDRVLTEAFF. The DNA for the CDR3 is TGTGCCAGCAGACACTTCGACAGGGTACTTACTGAAGCTTTCTTT.

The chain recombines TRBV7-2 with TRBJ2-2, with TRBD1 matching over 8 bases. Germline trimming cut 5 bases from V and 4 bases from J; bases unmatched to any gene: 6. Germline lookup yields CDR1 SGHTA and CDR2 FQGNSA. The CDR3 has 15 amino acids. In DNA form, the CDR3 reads TGTGCCAGCAGCGTTTCAGGGGGCGGCACCGGGGAGCTGTTTTTT. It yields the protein CASSVSGGGTGELFF.

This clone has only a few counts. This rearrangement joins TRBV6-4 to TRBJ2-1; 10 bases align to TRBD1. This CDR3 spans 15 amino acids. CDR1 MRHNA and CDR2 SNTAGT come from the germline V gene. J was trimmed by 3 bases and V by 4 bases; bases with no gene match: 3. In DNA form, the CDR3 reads TGTGCCAGCAGTGGGGGGACAGGGGACTACAATGAGCAGTTCTTC. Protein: CASSGGTGDYNEQFF.

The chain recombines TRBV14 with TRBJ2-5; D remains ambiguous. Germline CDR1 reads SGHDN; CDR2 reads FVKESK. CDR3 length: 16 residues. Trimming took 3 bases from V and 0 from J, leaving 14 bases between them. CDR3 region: CASSQDDWSYQETQYF. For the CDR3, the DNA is TGTGCCAGCAGCCAGGATGACTGGTCATACCAAGAGACCCAGTACTTC.